The present entry profiles one T cell receptor beta chain with its context. CDR1 SGHAT and CDR2 FQNNGV come from the germline V gene. The V and J ends lost 2 bases and 5 bases respectively, with 12 bases between them. The CDR3 has 14 amino acids. The authors' processing: Reference gene primer amplification in the assay estimated nucleated cell counts. The assay was immunoSEQ multiplex PCR, and TCRdb's table has in-frame clones only and misses some. V and J calls and clone size are given by that table; D and trimming were obtained from the DNA. The table lists under 70,000 clones, 80% of them singletons. These data are taken from a study of blood T cell repertoires in COVID-19. Study-level background: Sources were T cells, B-cell-depleted T cells, or PBMCs; the material itself was cDNA or gDNA.

The origin of this receptor is a human donor in a cohort sampled during active COVID-19. Specimen: peripheral blood. The genes are TRBV11-2 and TRBJ1-1, with D unclear. For the CDR3, the DNA is TGTGCCAGCAGCTTACGGGCTCCGGGGACTGAAGCTTTCTTT. The encoded protein is CASSLRAPGTEAFF.